One and the same sample provided the 23 T cell receptor beta chains below, sequenced in a study of patients and donors after allogeneic stem cell transplantation. TCRdb redid the calling of the RT-PCR reads with MiXCR, one entry per CDR3 protein. The repertoire includes about 410,000 distinct CDR3 sequences, more than 15% of them detected once, and over 6% sits in the top ten. The sequencing sample was made of blood, either unsorted or a sorted T cell fraction (not recorded which). Source of these receptors: a human donor who was either an allogeneic HSCT recipient or a stem cell or donor lymphocyte infusion donor (not recorded which). It is not recorded whose cells these are; they may come from a transplant donor.

The rearrangement joins TRBV5-6 to TRBJ1-5, with D maybe TRBD1 (6 bases). Germline V gene data show CDR1 as SGHDT and CDR2 as YYEEEE. This CDR3 has 18 amino acids. The V and J ends lost 1 base and 0 bases respectively, with 17 bases between them. CDR3 nucleotides: TGTGCCAGCAGCTTGAAAGGCCTCTCAGGGGATAGCAATCAGCCCCAGCATTTT. This gives the protein CASSLKGLSGDSNQPQHF.

This clonotype was seen many times. The chain uses TRBV25-1 and TRBJ2-3; D unresolved. The CDR3 is 15 amino acids. The V and J ends lost 0 bases and 3 bases respectively, with 10 bases between them. Germline CDR1 and CDR2: MGHDK and SYGVNS. The CDR3 loop is CASSEYRSATDTQYF. CDR3 sequence (DNA): TGTGCCAGCAGTGAATATCGCAGCGCAACAGATACGCAGTATTTT. Complete variable domain (other parts from reference TRBV25-1 and TRBJ2-3): EADIYQTPRYLVIGTGKKITLECSQTMGHDKMYWYQQDPGMELHLIHYSYGVNSTEKGDLSSESTVSRIRTEHFPLTLESARPSHTSQYLCASSEYRSATDTQYFGPGTRLTVL.

In this sample, this clonotype turned up a few times. The chain combines TRBV15 with TRBJ1-1, with D possibly TRBD1 on 5 matching bases. The CDR3 is 14 residues long. V lost 0 bases to trimming and J lost 7 bases, with 12 bases between them. CDR1 is LNHNV, CDR2 YYDKDF, per germline (reference sequence). The CDR3, as DNA: TGTGCCACCAGCAGAGATTCGAGGGGAATTGAAGCTTTCTTT. It translates to CATSRDSRGIEAFF. Full variable domain (missing parts from reference TRBV15 and TRBJ1-1): DAMVIQNPRYQVTQFGKPVTLSCSQTLNHNVMYWYQQKSSQAPKLLFHYYDKDFNNEADTPDNFQSRRPNTSFCFLDIRSPGLGDTAMYLCATSRDSRGIEAFFGQGTRLTVV.

The CDR3 reads CASSQIGGLTEAFF. DNA of the CDR3: TGTGCCAGCAGCCAAATTGGGGGGCTTACTGAAGCTTTCTTT. This chain joins TRBV4-2 and TRBJ1-1; tentatively, D is TRBD1 (6 bases). CDR1 is LGHNA and CDR2 is YNFKEQ in the germline V gene. The CDR3 is 14 amino acids. V lost 2 bases and J lost 5, with 12 bases in between.

The rearrangement uses TRBV12-3 or TRBV12-4 and TRBJ1-1; no firm D call. Trimming took off 1 base at V and 3 bases at J, with 12 bases between the two ends. This CDR3 has 15 amino acids. The CDR3 spells CASSLDAGSYTEAFF. As DNA, the CDR3 is TGTGCCAGCAGTTTAGATGCAGGCTCGTACACTGAAGCTTTCTTT.

This clonotype was counted at least ten times. The rearrangement joins TRBV24-1 to TRBJ2-3; weak D call: TRBD2 (7 bases). Germline values: CDR1 KGHDR, CDR2 SFDVKD. The V and J ends lost 4 bases and 0 bases respectively, with 13 bases between them. The CDR3 is made up of 16 amino acids. The CDR3 reads CATSDLRGASTDTQYF. In DNA, the CDR3 is TGTGCCACCAGTGACCTCCGGGGGGCTAGCACAGATACGCAGTATTTT.

The V and J genes are TRBV9 and TRBJ2-7, with D perhaps TRBD1 (6 bases). Trimming left V 1 base short and J 7 bases short, with 9 bases between. The V gene's germline CDR1 is SGDLS and CDR2 YYNGEE. The CDR3 sequence is 12 residues long. CDR3 residues: CASSVQGSEQYF. The CDR3 bases are TGTGCCAGCAGCGTACAGGGGTCGGAGCAGTACTTC.

This clonotype was detected many times. This chain links TRBV4-3 with TRBJ2-3; TRBD2 aligns across 14 bases. Germline V gene data show CDR1 as LGHNA and CDR2 as YSLEER. Trimming removed 4 bases from V and 1 base from J; junction bases left unmatched: 13. The CDR3 totals 20 residues. In DNA form, the CDR3 reads TGCGCCAGCAGCCTAGGGACTAGCGGGGGTAAAAGGGTTGGCACAGATACGCAGTATTTT. Its translation is CASSLGTSGGKRVGTDTQYF.

Only one count was recorded for this clonotype. The gene calls are TRBV29-1 and TRBJ2-5; 11 bases map to TRBD2. The V and J ends lost 5 bases and 4 bases, in that order; junction bases with no gene match: 3. The germline V gene encodes CDR1 SQVTM and CDR2 ANQGSEA. This CDR3 comprises 13 residues. The CDR3 is CSVRTSGRETQYF. The CDR3 bases are TGCAGCGTTCGGACTAGCGGGCGAGAGACCCAGTACTTC.

The rearrangement uses TRBV2 and TRBJ1-2, with 7 bases aligning to TRBD1. This CDR3 has 15 residues. With V trimmed by 5 bases and J by 5 bases, 11 bases remained unmatched. Germline values: CDR1 SNHLY, CDR2 FYNNEI. The CDR3, as DNA: TGTGCCAGCAGTCAGGAGGACAGGCCGGGGTATGGCTACACCTTC. It specifies CASSQEDRPGYGYTF.

The chain combines TRBV12-3 or TRBV12-4 with TRBJ2-3; D unclear. This CDR3 contains 14 residues. Trimming left V 6 bases short and J 2 bases short, with 12 bases between. The CDR3 DNA sequence: TGTGCCAGCAGCCTAACTACCCACACAGATACGCAGTATTTT. It translates to CASSLTTHTDTQYF.

The chain links TRBV11-2 to TRBJ1-4; possibly TRBD1 for D (5 bases). This CDR3 comprises 19 residues. The ends were cut back, 4 bases at V and 3 bases at J, with 24 bases in the middle. CDR1 and CDR2 from the germline V gene are SGHAT and FQNNGV. The CDR3 bases are TGTGCCAGCAGCTCATATCTCCCGGGGCTACTACCCTCTAATGAAAAACTGTTTTTT. Its translation: CASSSYLPGLLPSNEKLFF.

This chain joins TRBV19 and TRBJ2-1; 8 bases agree with TRBD2. The ends lost 4 bases at V and 2 bases at J; junction bases unmatched: 4. CDR3 length: 15 residues. CDR1 and CDR2 (germline): LNHDA, SQIVND (reference sequence). This CDR3 is CASSRAGVTYNEQFF. CDR3 in DNA: TGTGCCAGTAGTAGAGCGGGAGTGACCTACAATGAGCAGTTCTTC.

This clonotype was observed a few times. The rearrangement joins TRBV20-1 to TRBJ2-5; D might be TRBD1 (6 bases). Germline assignment: CDR1 DFQATT and CDR2 SNEGSKA (reference sequence). The V gene lost 5 bases and the J gene lost 5 bases, with 12 bases spanning the gap. The CDR3 extends over 12 amino acids. Written as DNA, the CDR3 is TGCAGTGCTGGGACACCGGAGGAGACCCAGTACTTC. Translation: CSAGTPEETQYF.

The chain is built from TRBV9 and TRBJ2-1; possibly TRBD2 for D (5 bases). From germline, CDR1 is SGDLS and CDR2 YYNGEE. The CDR3 has 14 amino acids. Trimming stripped 6 bases from V and 9 bases from J, with 19 bases between. CDR3 nucleotide sequence: TGTGCCAGCAACCCTTTGGGAGCGCTCGGTGAGCAGTTCTTC. Translating it yields CASNPLGALGEQFF.

The sample holds a few counts of this clonotype. V usage is TRBV27 and J usage is TRBJ1-2; D may be TRBD1 (5 bases). Germline V gene lookup returns CDR1 MNHEY and CDR2 SMNVEV (reference sequence). V was shortened by 4 bases and J by 10 bases, with 13 bases between the two germline ends. The CDR3 has 12 residues. The CDR3 spells CASSWRGTDYTF. In DNA, the CDR3 is TGTGCCAGCAGTTGGAGGGGTACGGACTACACCTTC.

The table lists this clonotype with a few counts. V usage is TRBV7-8 and J usage is TRBJ2-7; D remains ambiguous. V lost 3 bases to trimming and J lost 5 bases, with 8 bases between them. The CDR3 spans 12 residues. Germline V gene lookup returns CDR1 SGHVS and CDR2 FQNEAQ. The CDR3 nucleotides read TGTGCCAGCAGCTTCCAAAAGGACGAGCAGTACTTC. Its protein is CASSFQKDEQYF.

About this clonotype itself: This CDR3 fails to terminate in the conserved phenylalanine or tryptophan, so it likely reflects a read error. This chain uses TRBV7-2 with TRBJ1-2; D remains ambiguous. The CDR3 is made up of 16 amino acids. V lost 1 base and J lost 2, with 14 bases in between. In germline, CDR1 is SGHTA, CDR2 FQGNSA. This chain's CDR3 is CASSLVAGTSNYGYTL. CDR3 coding DNA: TGTGCCAGCAGCTTAGTCGCCGGCACATCGAACTATGGCTACACCCTC.

The chain combines TRBV19 with TRBJ2-5; 10 bases map to TRBD2. V lost 5 bases, J lost 0 bases, and 9 bases stayed unmatched. This CDR3 is built from 17 residues. Per germline, CDR1 LNHDA and CDR2 SQIVND (reference sequence). Here the CDR3 reads CASSRVAGGSYQETQYF. The CDR3 bases are TGTGCCAGTAGTCGGGTAGCGGGAGGATCGTACCAAGAGACCCAGTACTTC. Together with reference TRBV19 and TRBJ2-5, the CDR3 gives the full variable domain: DGGITQSPKYLFRKEGQNVTLSCEQNLNHDAMYWYRQDPGQGLRLIYYSQIVNDFQKGDIAEGYSVSREKKESFPLTVTSAQKNPTAFYLCASSRVAGGSYQETQYFGPGTRLLVL.

The chain employs TRBV12-3 or TRBV12-4 and TRBJ1-1; D is unresolved. The CDR3 runs 13 residues. With 1 base removed from V and 6 bases from J, the gap between germline ends came to 9 bases. Here the CDR3 reads CASSLVFLAEAFF. CDR3 bases: TGTGCCAGCAGTTTAGTCTTTTTGGCTGAAGCTTTCTTT.

This clonotype was observed many times. This chain uses TRBV6-2 or TRBV6-3 with TRBJ1-1, with 9 bases identical to TRBD1. The CDR3 is made up of 12 amino acids. V lost 7 bases, J lost 7 bases, and 4 bases stayed unmatched. Germline loops: CDR1 MNHEY, CDR2 SVGEGT. Here the CDR3 DNA reads TGTGCCAGCACCGGGGACAGGGATGAAGCTTTCTTT. As protein: CASTGDRDEAFF.

This clonotype was observed a handful of times. V gene TRBV6-6 combines with J gene TRBJ1-1, with D possibly TRBD1 on 5 matching bases. This CDR3 spans 11 amino acids. V was pared by 3 bases and J by 10 bases, with 9 bases between. Germline V gives CDR1 MNHNY, CDR2 SVGAGI (reference sequence). The CDR3 coding sequence is TGTGCCAGCAGTTATGGGGCAGGAGCTTTCTTT. It is translated as CASSYGAGAFF.

Only a few counts were recorded for this clonotype. The V and J genes are TRBV29-1 and TRBJ2-1, with 9 bases that match TRBD2. The CDR3 is 14 residues long. CDR1 is SQVTM and CDR2 is ANQGSEA in the germline V gene. The V gene end was trimmed by 5 bases and the J gene end by 5 bases; junction bases not matched to a gene: 7. The CDR3 sequence: CSVQREVKHNEQFF. CDR3 in DNA: TGCAGCGTTCAGCGGGAGGTGAAACACAATGAGCAGTTCTTC.